Given below is one T cell receptor (beta chain) in context. Antigen specificity is unknown. The CDR3 extends over 16 amino acids. CDR1 and CDR2 from the germline V gene are LGHDT and YNNKEL (reference sequence). V was shortened by 4 bases and J by 8 bases, with 18 bases between the two germline ends. The investigators amplified TCR beta CDR3 regions from RNA transcripts. First-round RT-PCR of the TCR CDR3 relied on the HTBI primer set. Using its own MiXCR run on the multiplex PCR reads, TCRdb lists one record per CDR3 protein. The sample lists fewer than 350,000 distinct CDR3 sequences, roughly a fifth occurring once. This entry belongs to a study of T cells in Graves' hyperthyroidism and ophthalmopathy. For the study at large: Peripheral blood draws took place at initial diagnosis, ahead of any treatment.

Points from the study as a whole: A model of 13 V-J features distinguished ophthalmopathy from stable hyperthyroidism.

Fresh 10 ml peripheral blood yielded PBMCs. Sequenced input: blood. J is TRBJ1-6 and V is TRBV3-1; weak D call: TRBD1 (6 bases). This receptor was taken from a man aged 45-65 years with Graves' ophthalmopathy. This CDR3 reads CASSPRDQGRDSPLHF. The DNA of the CDR3 is TGTGCCAGCAGCCCCCGGGACCAGGGGAGGGATTCACCCCTCCACTTT.